This passage covers 16 T cell receptor beta chains from one sample sequenced in a study of molecular identifiers for immune sequencing clone quantification (dated by TCRdb to the late 2010s). The receptor library was made with PCR. Sequencing relied on a NextSeq 500. TCRdb handled the public reads itself, with Q25 trimming in fastp and clone calling in MiXCR, and kept productive beta chains. Duplicate CDR3 protein sequences are folded into a single record with the most common DNA and genes. The sample records roughly 90,000 distinct CDR3 sequences, roughly 25% of which are singletons. The ten largest clones add up to about 0.73% of the sample. Input material: naive CD8+ T cells from blood, with Jurkat cell RNA spiked in. The meaning of the sample's cell subset or site label: FACS-sorted CD8+CD4-CCR7+CD45RA+ naive T cells. Receptor source: a human donor in good health. Some libraries in this study had Jurkat cell RNA spiked in.

A note on this clonotype: This may be a read error, as it is one base from a much larger clone. The CDR3 carries no conserved terminal phenylalanine or tryptophan, so it likely arises from a read error. CDR3 loop: CSARDLSGTGETEAFL. Here the CDR3 DNA reads TGCAGTGCTAGAGATTTATCCGGGACAGGGGAAACTGAAGCTTTCCTT. The genes are TRBV20-1 and TRBJ1-1; 10 nucleotides match TRBD1. The CDR3 is 16 residues long. Germline V gene data show CDR1 as DFQATT and CDR2 as SNEGSKA (reference sequence). Unmatched junction bases numbered 9, after V lost 0 bases and J lost 5 bases.

About this clonotype itself: A much larger clone differs from this one at a single base, so this may be a read error. J is TRBJ2-4 and V is TRBV12-3 or TRBV12-4; D possibly uses TRBD1 or TRBD2 (5 bases each). CDR3 length: 15 residues. The CDR3 DNA reads TGTACCAGCAGGGCCGGGGTACTAGCCAAAAACATTCAGTACTTC. Amino acids: CTSRAGVLAKNIQYF.

There are a few counts of this clonotype. A single base separates this from a much larger clone, so it may be a read error. The chain combines TRBV7-9 with TRBJ2-7; no definite D call. CDR1 SEHNR and CDR2 FQNEAQ come from the germline V gene (reference sequence). This CDR3 is 11 amino acids long. The chain's CDR3 is CAGSSGYEQYF. The DNA for the CDR3 is TGTGCCGGCAGCTCCGGCTACGAGCAGTACTTC.

This clonotype was recorded a few times. The chain couples TRBV27 to TRBJ1-2; the D gene is possibly TRBD1 (6 bases). Germline CDR1 MNHEY, CDR2 SMNVEV (reference sequence). CDR3 length equals 13 residues. V shed 3 bases and J shed 6 bases, with 11 bases lying between them. This CDR3 is CASSFTGRDGYTF. In DNA, the CDR3 is TGTGCCAGCAGTTTTACAGGGAGAGATGGCTACACCTTC.

This clonotype was recorded many times. This chain connects TRBV28 to TRBJ2-2, with no clear D. Germline CDR1 and CDR2: MDHEN and SYDVKM. V was trimmed by 7 bases and J by 1 base, leaving 10 bases between them. This CDR3 contains 14 residues. CDR3 loop: CASTVTVNTGELFF. For the CDR3, the DNA is TGTGCCAGCACCGTCACAGTGAACACCGGGGAGCTGTTTTTT.

The rearrangement joins TRBV10-3 to TRBJ2-5, with TRBD1 matching 11 bases. The germline V gene has CDR1 ENHRY and CDR2 SYGVKD. This CDR3 region has 15 residues. After removal of 6 bases from V and 5 bases from J, the junction contained 8 bases not matched to a gene. The CDR3 DNA is TGTGCCATCAGAGGGGGACAGGGGGACGTGGAGACCCAGTACTTC. It translates to CAIRGGQGDVETQYF.

This clonotype was detected only a few times. The chain has TRBV20-1 and TRBJ1-5, with D possibly matching TRBD1 (5 bases). Germline CDR1 DFQATT, CDR2 SNEGSKA (reference sequence). The CDR3 has 15 residues. The V gene lost 6 bases and the J gene lost 1 base, with 16 bases spanning the gap. The CDR3 region is CSAIGAHLSNQPQHF. The CDR3 DNA sequence: TGCAGTGCAATTGGGGCACACCTGAGCAATCAGCCCCAGCATTTT.

About this clonotype: Mismatch with germline at one junction end may stem from a read error. V gene TRBV13 combines with J gene TRBJ1-1, with D possibly matching TRBD1 (6 bases). The CDR3 contains 13 residues. Germline values: CDR1 PRHDT, CDR2 FYEKMQ (reference sequence). The CDR3 DNA reads TGTGCCGGCAGCATCGAGGGGGGCGGTGAGGCTTTCTTT. It is translated as CAGSIEGGGEAFF.

CDR3 DNA sequence: TGTGCCAGCTCGTCCGGGACGGATTTTTATGGCTACACCTTC. Translating it yields CASSSGTDFYGYTF. The V and J genes are TRBV18 and TRBJ1-2; tentative D call: TRBD1 (5 bases). V lost 6 bases and J 5 bases, leaving 16 bases between the germline ends. CDR1 and CDR2 (germline): KGHSH, LQKENI. The CDR3 is 14 amino acids.

This clonotype was seen repeatedly, ten times or more. CDR3 sequence: CASFLDGYEQYF. The DNA for the CDR3 is TGTGCCAGCTTCCTAGACGGGTACGAGCAGTACTTC. The V call is TRBV2, the J call TRBJ2-7; D call uncertain. Trimming removed 8 bases at V and 4 bases at J, with 12 bases between. This CDR3 is built from 12 residues. Germline V CDR1 and CDR2: SNHLY, FYNNEI.

Notes on this clonotype: A read error is possible here, since a much larger clone lies one base away. The chain couples TRBV5-4 to TRBJ2-3; D is uncertain. CDR3 length: 14 amino acids. The germline V gene has CDR1 SGHNT and CDR2 YYREEE (reference sequence). The chain's CDR3 is CASSLGPYTDTQCF. DNA of the CDR3: TGTGCCAGCAGCTTAGGACCTTACACAGATACGCAGTGTTTT.

The table lists this clonotype with a count of one. The J gene is TRBJ2-3, the V gene TRBV7-9; 13 bases line up with TRBD2. Germline lookup yields CDR1 SEHNR and CDR2 FQNEAQ (reference sequence). V trimming: 5 bases; J trimming: 3 bases; junction bases outside the gene matches: 8. CDR3 length: 17 amino acids. The CDR3 loop is CASSHRTSGGDTDTQYF. The CDR3, as DNA: TGTGCCAGCAGCCATCGGACTAGCGGGGGAGATACAGATACGCAGTATTTT. Full variable domain (outside the CDR3, taken from reference TRBV7-9 and TRBJ2-3): DTGVSQNPRHKITKRGQNVTFRCDPISEHNRLYWYRQTLGQGPEFLTYFQNEAQLEKSRLLSDRFSAERPKGSFSTLEIQRTEQGDSAMYLCASSHRTSGGDTDTQYFGPGTRLTVL.

This clonotype was seen only a few times. As DNA, the CDR3 is TGTGCCAGTAGTATGGGGGTTGGTACTGAAGCTTTCTTT. Protein product: CASSMGVGTEAFF. The rearrangement uses TRBV19 and TRBJ1-1; tentatively, D is TRBD1 (5 bases). CDR3 length: 13 residues. Trimming removed 3 bases from V and 5 bases from J, with 10 bases in between. Germline loops: CDR1 LNHDA, CDR2 SQIVND (reference sequence).

This clonotype was recorded many times. The V and J genes are TRBV20-1 and TRBJ1-1; D unresolved. Trimming pared 1 base from V and 0 bases from J, leaving 9 bases between. The CDR3 spans 14 residues. CDR1 is DFQATT, CDR2 SNEGSKA, per germline (reference sequence). The CDR3 bases are TGCAGTGCTAGAGTGATGGGGATGAACACTGAAGCTTTCTTT. Translated, it gives CSARVMGMNTEAFF.

The rearrangement joins TRBV27 to TRBJ1-5; D is possibly TRBD1 (6 bases). The germline V gene encodes CDR1 MNHEY and CDR2 SMNVEV (reference sequence). The germline V and J ends were trimmed by 7 bases and 0 bases, with 19 bases remaining between them. The CDR3 is 17 residues long. The CDR3 DNA reads TGTGCCAGCAAGAGTTATTGGACAGAAAATAGCAATCAGCCCCAGCATTTT. Protein product: CASKSYWTENSNQPQHF.

In its sample, this clonotype was seen a few times. This sequence may be a read error, since a much larger clone differs from it by one base. V gene TRBV20-1 combines with J gene TRBJ2-3; TRBD2 matches 8 bases. The CDR3 spans 15 residues. CDR1 and CDR2 from the germline V gene are DFQATT and SNEGSKA (reference sequence). The CDR3 DNA reads as TGCAGTGCTAGAGATCATCAGCGGGAGAGGGATACGCGGTATTTT. It encodes CSARDHQRERDTRYF.